This T cell receptor beta chain was sequenced during a study of blood T cell repertoires in COVID-19. Study overall: Both acute and convalescent COVID-19 samples were obtained from the United States, Italy and Spain. T cells, B-cell-depleted T cells, or PBMCs provided the cDNA or gDNA that served as material.

Looked up from germline, CDR1 is SGHVS and CDR2 is FNYEAQ. The CDR3 spans 16 residues. V was pared by 5 bases and J by 2 bases, with 16 bases between. Here immunoSEQ multiplex PCR was the method, and the copy in TCRdb shows in-frame clones only, minus some. The sample yields 100,000 or so clones, approximately 84% seen once. The clonotype originates from a woman in her sixties with acute or convalescent COVID-19. The sequenced material came from peripheral blood. V usage is TRBV7-6 and J usage is TRBJ1-3; D perhaps matches TRBD1 (5 bases). CDR3 DNA sequence: TGTGCCAGCAGCACCTACCAGGGAAGGGCTGGAAACACCATATATTTT. Amino acids: CASSTYQGRAGNTIYF.